These 2 T cell receptor beta chains were sequenced from one sample in a study of early T cells in non-severe SARS-CoV-2 infection. Each CDR3 protein is one row after TCRdb ran MiXCR on the 5' RACE reads. The table includes 65,000 to 90,000 distinct CDR3 sequences, 9.5% to 15% detected once. Sequencing input: whole blood. These receptor sequences come from an adult who was a healthcare worker with PCR-confirmed SARS-CoV-2 infection or an uninfected control (not recorded which).

This clonotype was picked up a small number of times. The chain combines TRBV4-1 with TRBJ1-5, with TRBD1 as a possible D gene (6 bases). This CDR3 spans 15 amino acids. The germline V gene encodes CDR1 MGHRA and CDR2 YSYEKL. The V and J ends lost 2 bases and 2 bases respectively, with 10 bases between them. CDR3 protein: CASSQSGARNQPQHF. The CDR3 nucleotides are TGCGCCAGCAGCCAATCGGGGGCTCGCAATCAGCCCCAGCATTTT.

With respect to this clonotype: A much larger clone differs from this one at a single base, so this may be a read error. V is TRBV7-8 and J is TRBJ2-1, with TRBD2 as a possible D gene (6 bases). The germline V and J ends were trimmed by 1 base and 0 bases, with 13 bases remaining between them. Germline CDR1 and CDR2: SGHVS and FQNEAQ. The CDR3 runs to 17 residues. CDR3 nucleotides: TGTGCCAGCAGCTTAGTGCGGGATACGAGCTCCTACAATGAGCAGTTCTTC. The encoded protein is CASSLVRDTSSYNEQFF.